The T cell receptor (beta chain) described here comes from a study of cytomegalovirus exposure and HLA in healthy donors. In the PCR, 60 Vbeta and 13 Jbeta primers were used. Profiling relied on immunoSEQ multiplex PCR, and the TCRdb table lists in-frame clones only, not all of them. Altogether about 90,000 clones are present, roughly 70% being singletons, with the ten largest covering around 15%. The CDR3 runs 15 residues. The V segment lost 4 bases and the J segment 12 bases; nucleotides outside the gene matches: 15. The germline CDR1 and CDR2 sequences are SEHNR and FQNEAQ (reference sequence). General study results and limits: Researchers catalogued about 150 TCR beta chains as cytomegalovirus-associated. Some highly shared sequence variants likely arose as a pipeline artifact. While the bulk of TCR sequences proved rare, some public TCRs turned up in many donors.

Points on this clone: Its antigen remains unidentified.

The source of this sequence is a woman in her fifties or sixties in good health and CMV-seropositive. This chain uses TRBV7-9 with TRBJ2-4; 7 nucleotides line up with TRBD1. What was sequenced was PBMCs. CDR3 sequence (DNA): TGTGCCAGCAGCTCAACGGTAGGGGACAGAGAGAGTCAGTACTTC. It is translated as CASSSTVGDRESQYF.